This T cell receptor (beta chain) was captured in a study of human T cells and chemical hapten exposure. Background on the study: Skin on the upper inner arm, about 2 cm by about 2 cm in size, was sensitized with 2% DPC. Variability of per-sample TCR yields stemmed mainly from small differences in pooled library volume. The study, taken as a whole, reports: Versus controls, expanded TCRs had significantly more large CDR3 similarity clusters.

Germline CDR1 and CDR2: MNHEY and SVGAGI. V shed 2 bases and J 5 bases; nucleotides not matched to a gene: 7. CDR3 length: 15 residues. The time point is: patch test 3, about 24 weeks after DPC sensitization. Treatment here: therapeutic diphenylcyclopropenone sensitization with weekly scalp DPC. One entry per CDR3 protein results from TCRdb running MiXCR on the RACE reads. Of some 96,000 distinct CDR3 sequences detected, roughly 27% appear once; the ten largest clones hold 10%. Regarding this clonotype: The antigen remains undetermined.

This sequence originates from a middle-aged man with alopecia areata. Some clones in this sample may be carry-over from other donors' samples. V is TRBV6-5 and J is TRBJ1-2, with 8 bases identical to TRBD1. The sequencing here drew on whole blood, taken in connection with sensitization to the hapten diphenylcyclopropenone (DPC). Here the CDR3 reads CASSYTTGGDYGYTF. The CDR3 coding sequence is TGTGCCAGCAGTTACACCACAGGGGGAGATTATGGCTACACCTTC.